These 15 T cell receptor beta chains originate from one sample sequenced in a study of blood T cell repertoires in COVID-19. Sequencing used immunoSEQ multiplex PCR; TCRdb keeps in-frame clones, though not all of them. The sample lists about 44,000 clones, around 89% seen once, with roughly 15% in the top ten. Sequenced material: peripheral blood. These receptors originate from a man between 65 and 79 years old with active COVID-19.

J is TRBJ1-2 and V is TRBV9; weak D call: TRBD1 (5 bases). The germline V gene encodes CDR1 SGDLS and CDR2 YYNGEE. Trimming stripped 0 bases from V and 8 bases from J, with 14 bases between. The CDR3 runs to 14 residues. The CDR3 here is CASSVVPSQGGYTF. In nucleotides, the CDR3 is TGTGCCAGCAGCGTAGTCCCGAGCCAGGGCGGCTACACCTTC.

V gene TRBV12-3 or TRBV12-4 combines with J gene TRBJ2-3; no clear D gene. The length of the CDR3 is 13 residues. The V gene lost 3 bases and the J gene lost 6 bases, with 10 bases spanning the gap. CDR3 in amino acids: CASSLLSGDTQYF. The CDR3 DNA reads TGTGCCAGCAGTTTGTTATCTGGCGATACGCAGTATTTT.

The rearrangement links TRBV27 to TRBJ2-7; 9 bases are a match to TRBD1. The ends lost 1 base at V and 4 bases at J; junction bases unmatched: 20. This CDR3 region has 20 residues. Germline V gives CDR1 MNHEY, CDR2 SMNVEV (reference sequence). CDR3 in DNA: TGTGCCAGCAGTTTATTCGCTCCGGGACAGGGATTAGGGATGATGTACGAGCAGTACTTC. It encodes CASSLFAPGQGLGMMYEQYF.

The chain employs TRBV9 and TRBJ2-7; 10 bases align to TRBD2. This CDR3 spans 14 amino acids. V was clipped by 0 bases and J by 3 bases; unmatched bases: 0. Germline CDR1 SGDLS, CDR2 YYNGEE. CDR3 sequence reads: CASSVVAGGYEQYF. The CDR3 region has the DNA TGTGCCAGCAGCGTAGTAGCGGGGGGCTACGAGCAGTACTTC.

The V call is TRBV6-6, the J call TRBJ2-3, with 11 bases aligning to TRBD2. This CDR3 comprises 12 residues. Trimming removed 11 bases from V and 5 bases from J; junction bases left unmatched: 3. Germline CDR1 and CDR2: MNHNY and SVGAGI (reference sequence). CDR3 protein: CAATSGEDTQYF. DNA of the CDR3: TGTGCCGCGACTAGCGGGGAAGATACGCAGTATTTT.

The gene calls are TRBV4-2 and TRBJ2-7, with TRBD1 identical over 8 bases. Trimming cost V 3 bases and J 2 bases; bases outside gene matches: 12. The CDR3 runs to 17 residues. Germline lookup yields CDR1 LGHNA and CDR2 YNFKEQ. DNA of the CDR3: TGTGCCAGCAGCCACCTCGGGACAGGATTAACAACCTACGAGCAGTACTTC. The encoded protein is CASSHLGTGLTTYEQYF.

This chain joins TRBV15 and TRBJ1-3, with TRBD1 identical over 7 bases. This CDR3 has 15 residues. The germline V gene has CDR1 LNHNV and CDR2 YYDKDF (reference sequence). The J segment lost 0 bases and the V segment lost 9 bases, leaving 8 bases of the junction unmatched. The CDR3 loop is CATRTDRSSGNTIYF. As DNA, the CDR3 is TGTGCCACTAGGACGGACAGGAGCTCTGGAAACACCATATATTTT. Based on the CDR3 plus reference TRBV15 and TRBJ1-3, the full variable domain is DAMVIQNPRYQVTQFGKPVTLSCSQTLNHNVMYWYQQKSSQAPKLLFHYYDKDFNNEADTPDNFQSRRPNTSFCFLDIRSPGLGDTAMYLCATRTDRSSGNTIYFGEGSWLTVV.

This rearrangement joins TRBV29-1 to TRBJ2-5; the D gene is possibly TRBD2 (6 bases). Germline V CDR1 and CDR2: SQVTM, ANQGSEA. Between the trimmed V and J ends, which lost 4 bases and 5 bases, there was a span of 11 bases. The CDR3 contains 12 residues. CDR3 DNA sequence: TGCAGCGTTGCACGGGGGAGGGAGACCCAGTACTTC. It encodes CSVARGRETQYF.

The chain couples TRBV5-4 to TRBJ1-2, with 7 bases aligning to TRBD1. The junction had 9 bases not matched to a gene; V was cut back by 7 bases and J by 0 bases. Germline CDR1 reads SGHNT; CDR2 reads YYREEE (reference sequence). The CDR3 is made up of 15 amino acids. The CDR3 region is CASRGGDRANYGYTF. CDR3 DNA sequence: TGTGCCAGCCGGGGGGGAGACAGGGCTAACTATGGCTACACCTTC.

This clone appeared once. This chain links TRBV29-1 with TRBJ1-1; a possible D gene is TRBD1 (6 bases). Germline CDR1 and CDR2: SQVTM and ANQGSEA. This CDR3 is 15 amino acids long. Trimming shortened V by 1 base and J by 4 bases, and 16 bases separated the two germline ends. The CDR3 protein is CSVEGLGGRSTEAFF. CDR3 bases: TGCAGCGTTGAAGGTTTAGGGGGACGGAGCACTGAAGCTTTCTTT.

The chain is built from TRBV9 and TRBJ1-1; D is undetermined. This CDR3 is 14 amino acids long. CDR1 is SGDLS and CDR2 is YYNGEE in the germline V gene. Trimming took 3 bases from V and 3 from J, leaving 12 bases between them. The CDR3: CASSGELRDTEAFF. CDR3 DNA sequence: TGTGCCAGCAGCGGAGAATTGCGGGACACTGAAGCTTTCTTT.

The chain has TRBV11-3 and TRBJ2-3; 11 nucleotides line up with TRBD1. Germline V gene lookup returns CDR1 SGHNT and CDR2 YENEEA. The trim removed 5 bases at V and 2 bases at J, leaving 6 bases unmatched. The CDR3 has 16 amino acids. CDR3 DNA sequence: TGTGCCAGCAGCCTAGGGACAGGGGGGACCACAGATACGCAGTATTTT. Its translation: CASSLGTGGTTDTQYF.

The chain carries TRBV28 and TRBJ1-6; a weak D match, TRBD1 (6 bases). Germline CDR1 MDHEN, CDR2 SYDVKM. This CDR3 has 20 residues. The V and J ends lost 2 bases and 0 bases respectively, with 20 bases between them. Written as DNA, the CDR3 is TGTGCCAGCAGTTTACTCGCCTCGGGACACCAAAGCTCCTATAATTCACCCCTCCACTTT. This codes for CASSLLASGHQSSYNSPLHF.

This sequence joins TRBV7-2 and TRBJ1-2, with D tentatively TRBD1 (6 bases). This CDR3 spans 15 amino acids. Trimming left V 1 base short and J 7 bases short, with 16 bases between. CDR1 is SGHTA and CDR2 is FQGNSA in the germline V gene. The CDR3 DNA reads as TGTGCCAGCAGCTTAGAGGGGGTGGGCAGGCTTGGCTACACCTTC. This gives the protein CASSLEGVGRLGYTF.

The chain's CDR3 is CASSERGGPDYGYTF. CDR3 sequence (DNA): TGTGCCAGCAGCGAACGGGGGGGGCCAGACTATGGCTACACCTTC. The chain is built from TRBV7-8 and TRBJ1-2, with D possibly TRBD1 on 6 matching bases. Trimming took off 5 bases at V and 3 bases at J, with 16 bases between the two ends. This CDR3 contains 15 residues. Germline V gene data show CDR1 as SGHVS and CDR2 as FQNEAQ. The variable domain in full, with the rest retrieved from reference TRBV7-8 and TRBJ1-2, is GAGVSQSPRYKVAKRGQDVALRCDPISGHVSLFWYQQALGQGPEFLTYFQNEAQLDKSGLPSDRFFAERPEGSVSTLKIQRTQQEDSAVYLCASSERGGPDYGYTFGSGTRLTVV.